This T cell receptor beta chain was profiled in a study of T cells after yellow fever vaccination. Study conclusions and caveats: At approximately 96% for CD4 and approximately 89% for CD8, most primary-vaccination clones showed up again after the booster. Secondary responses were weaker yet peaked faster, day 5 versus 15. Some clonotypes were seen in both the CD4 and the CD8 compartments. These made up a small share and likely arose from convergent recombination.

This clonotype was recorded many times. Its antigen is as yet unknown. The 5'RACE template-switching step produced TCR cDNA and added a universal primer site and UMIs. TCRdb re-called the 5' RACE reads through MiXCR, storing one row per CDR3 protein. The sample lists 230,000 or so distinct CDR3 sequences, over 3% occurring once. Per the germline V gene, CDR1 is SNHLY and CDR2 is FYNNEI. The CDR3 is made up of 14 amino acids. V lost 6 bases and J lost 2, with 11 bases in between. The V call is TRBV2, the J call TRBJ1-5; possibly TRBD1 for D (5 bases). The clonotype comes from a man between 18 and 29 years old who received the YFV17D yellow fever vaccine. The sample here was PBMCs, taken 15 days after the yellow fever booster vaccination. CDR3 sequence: CASSKGIGNQPQHF. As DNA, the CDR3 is TGTGCCAGCAGCAAGGGGATCGGCAATCAGCCCCAGCATTTT.